This TCR beta chain emerged from a study of early T cells in non-severe SARS-CoV-2 infection. In the library, individual cDNA molecules carried attached unique molecular identifiers. A single record per CDR3 protein comes from TCRdb applying MiXCR to the 5' RACE reads. Among about 69,000 distinct CDR3 sequences, approximately 9.5% were seen once, and the ten largest hold under 7%. This clonotype was detected ten times or more. This receptor was obtained from an adult who was a healthcare worker with PCR-confirmed SARS-CoV-2 infection or an uninfected control (not recorded which). Source material: whole blood.

CDR3 amino acids: CASSQAGTTRDEQFF. Here the CDR3 DNA reads TGCGCCAGCAGCCAAGCCGGGACTACCCGGGATGAGCAGTTCTTC. The rearrangement joins TRBV4-3 to TRBJ2-1; 7 positions match TRBD2. The germline CDR1 and CDR2 sequences are LGHNA and YSLEER. Unmatched junction bases numbered 8, after V lost 1 base and J lost 8 bases. The CDR3 covers 15 residues.